This T cell receptor (beta chain) was recorded in a study of T cell responses to AZD1222 COVID-19 vaccine. Generated by immunoSEQ multiplex PCR, the TCRdb table keeps only in-frame clones and is missing some. This table has about 100,000 clones, approximately 90% appearing once. Findings and limits, study-wide: Donors were largely white British and mainly female; clonal diversity was possibly underestimated. Recipients of AZD1222 seropositive at baseline numbered only five or six. With two AZD1222 doses given, Spike-specific TCR breadth and depth both rose.

Concerning this clone: Its antigen remains unknown.

The CDR3 is 13 residues long. Germline-derived CDR1 and CDR2 are SEHNR and FQNEAQ (reference sequence). V shed 8 bases and J shed 5 bases, with 13 bases lying between them. This chain connects TRBV7-9 to TRBJ2-1; D unresolved. Sample: peripheral blood, taken on day 0 of AZD1222 vaccination. The TCR comes from an adult in good health. The CDR3 loop is CASVQLWNNEQFF. As DNA, the CDR3 is TGTGCCAGCGTCCAGTTGTGGAACAATGAGCAGTTCTTC.